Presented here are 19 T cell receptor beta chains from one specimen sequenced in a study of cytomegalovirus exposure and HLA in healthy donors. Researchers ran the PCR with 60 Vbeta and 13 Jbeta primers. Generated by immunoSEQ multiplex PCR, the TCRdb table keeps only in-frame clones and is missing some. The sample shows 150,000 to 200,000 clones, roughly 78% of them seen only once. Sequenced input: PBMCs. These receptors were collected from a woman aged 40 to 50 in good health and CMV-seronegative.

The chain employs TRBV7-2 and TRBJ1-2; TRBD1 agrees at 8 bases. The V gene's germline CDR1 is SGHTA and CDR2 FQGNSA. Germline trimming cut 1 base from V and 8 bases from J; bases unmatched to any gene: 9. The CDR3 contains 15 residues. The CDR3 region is CASSLVSRDRKGYTF. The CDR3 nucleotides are TGTGCCAGCAGCTTAGTCTCCAGGGACAGGAAAGGCTACACCTTC.

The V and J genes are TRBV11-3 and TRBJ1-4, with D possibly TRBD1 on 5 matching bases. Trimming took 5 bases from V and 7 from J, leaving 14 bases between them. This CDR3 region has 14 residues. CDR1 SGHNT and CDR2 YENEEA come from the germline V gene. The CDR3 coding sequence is TGTGCCAGCAGCCATGGGGCGGACCCTGAAAAACTGTTTTTT. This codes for CASSHGADPEKLFF.

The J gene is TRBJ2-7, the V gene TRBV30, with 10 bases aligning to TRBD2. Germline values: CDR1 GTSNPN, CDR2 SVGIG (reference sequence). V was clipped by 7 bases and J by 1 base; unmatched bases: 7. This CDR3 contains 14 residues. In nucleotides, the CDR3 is TGTGCCTCTACCCTAGCGGGGGTTTCCTACGAGCAGTACTTC. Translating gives CASTLAGVSYEQYF. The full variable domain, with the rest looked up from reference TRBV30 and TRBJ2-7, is SQTIHQWPATLVQPVGSPLSLECTVEGTSNPNLYWYRQAAGRGLQLLFYSVGIGQISSEVPQNLSASRPQDRQFILSSKKLLLSDSGFYLCASTLAGVSYEQYFGPGTRLTVT.

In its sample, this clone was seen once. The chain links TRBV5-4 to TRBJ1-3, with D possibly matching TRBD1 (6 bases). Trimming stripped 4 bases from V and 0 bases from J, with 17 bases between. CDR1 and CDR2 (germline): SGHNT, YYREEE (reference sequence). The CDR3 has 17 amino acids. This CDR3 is CASSPAPGHYSGNTIYF. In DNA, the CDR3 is TGTGCCAGCAGCCCAGCCCCGGGACATTACTCTGGAAACACCATATATTTT.

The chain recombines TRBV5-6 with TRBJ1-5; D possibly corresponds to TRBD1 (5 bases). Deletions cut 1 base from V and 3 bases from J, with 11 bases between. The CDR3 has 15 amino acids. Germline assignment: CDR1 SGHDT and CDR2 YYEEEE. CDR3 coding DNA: TGTGCCAGCAGCTTGTTAAGGGGCCCCAATCAGCCCCAGCATTTT. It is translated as CASSLLRGPNQPQHF.

The DNA for the CDR3 is TGCGCCAGCAGCTTGGGACAGGGAGGCACCGGGGAGCTGTTTTTT. It yields the protein CASSLGQGGTGELFF. J is TRBJ2-2 and V is TRBV5-1, with D possibly being TRBD1 (7 bases). V was cut by 0 bases and J by 4 bases, with 10 bases left in between. Germline CDR1 SGHRS, CDR2 YFSETQ. The CDR3 is 15 residues long.

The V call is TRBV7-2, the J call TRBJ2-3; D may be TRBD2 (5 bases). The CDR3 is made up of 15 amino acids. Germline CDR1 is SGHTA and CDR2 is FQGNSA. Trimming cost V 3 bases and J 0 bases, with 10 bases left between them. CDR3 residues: CASSFYRTSTDTQYF. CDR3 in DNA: TGTGCCAGCAGCTTCTATAGGACTAGCACAGATACGCAGTATTTT.

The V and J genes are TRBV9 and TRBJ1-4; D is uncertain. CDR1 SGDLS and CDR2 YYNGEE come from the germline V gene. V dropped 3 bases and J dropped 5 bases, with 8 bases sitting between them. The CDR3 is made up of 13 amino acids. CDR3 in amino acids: CASSDGQNEKLFF. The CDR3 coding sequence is TGTGCCAGCAGCGATGGGCAAAATGAAAAACTGTTTTTT.

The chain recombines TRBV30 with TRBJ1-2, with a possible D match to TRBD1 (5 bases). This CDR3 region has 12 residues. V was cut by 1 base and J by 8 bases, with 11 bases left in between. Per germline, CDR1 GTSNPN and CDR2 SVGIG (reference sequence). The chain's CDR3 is CAWSDQGGGYTF. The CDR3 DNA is TGTGCCTGGAGTGATCAGGGAGGAGGCTACACCTTC.

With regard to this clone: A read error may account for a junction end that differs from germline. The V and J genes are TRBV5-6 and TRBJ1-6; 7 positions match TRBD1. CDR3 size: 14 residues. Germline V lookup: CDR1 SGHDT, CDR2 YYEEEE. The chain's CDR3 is CASRLGTVNSPLHF. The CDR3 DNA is TGTGCCAGCAGGTTGGGGACAGTTAATTCACCCCTCCACTTT.

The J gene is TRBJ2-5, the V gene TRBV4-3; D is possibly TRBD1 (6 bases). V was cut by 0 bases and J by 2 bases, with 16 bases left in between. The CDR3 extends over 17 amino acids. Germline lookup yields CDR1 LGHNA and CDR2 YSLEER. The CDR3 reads CASSQELMQTGQETQYF. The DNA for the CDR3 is TGCGCCAGCAGCCAAGAGTTAATGCAGACAGGACAAGAGACCCAGTACTTC.

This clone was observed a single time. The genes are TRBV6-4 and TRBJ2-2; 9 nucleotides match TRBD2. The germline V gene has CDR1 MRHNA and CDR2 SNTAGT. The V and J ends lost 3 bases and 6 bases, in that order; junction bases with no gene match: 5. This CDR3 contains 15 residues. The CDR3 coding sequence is TGTGCCAGCAGTGATTCCGGGACTAGCCCCGGGGAGCTGTTTTTT. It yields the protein CASSDSGTSPGELFF.

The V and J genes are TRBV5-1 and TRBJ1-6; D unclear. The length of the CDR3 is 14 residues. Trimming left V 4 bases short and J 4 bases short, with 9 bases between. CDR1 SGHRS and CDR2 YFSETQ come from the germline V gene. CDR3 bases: TGCGCCAGCAGCCCCCGTAATTATAATTCACCCCTCCACTTT. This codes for CASSPRNYNSPLHF.

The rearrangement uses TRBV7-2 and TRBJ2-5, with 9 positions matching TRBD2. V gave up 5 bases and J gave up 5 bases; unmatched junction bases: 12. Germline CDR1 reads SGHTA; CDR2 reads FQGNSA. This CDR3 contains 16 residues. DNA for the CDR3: TGTGCCAGCAGCCCCCGACTGGGCGGGGGGGCGGAGACCCAGTACTTC. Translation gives CASSPRLGGGAETQYF.

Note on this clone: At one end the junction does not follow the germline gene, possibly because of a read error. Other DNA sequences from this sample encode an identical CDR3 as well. The CDR3 nucleotides are TGTGCCAGTAGTTTAGGGCTAGCGGGGTTGAACACAGATACGCAGTATTTT. Translated: CASSLGLAGLNTDTQYF. V gene TRBV27 combines with J gene TRBJ2-3; the match to TRBD2 covers 9 bases. The CDR3 covers 17 residues. Germline CDR1 is MNHEY and CDR2 is SMNVEV (reference sequence).

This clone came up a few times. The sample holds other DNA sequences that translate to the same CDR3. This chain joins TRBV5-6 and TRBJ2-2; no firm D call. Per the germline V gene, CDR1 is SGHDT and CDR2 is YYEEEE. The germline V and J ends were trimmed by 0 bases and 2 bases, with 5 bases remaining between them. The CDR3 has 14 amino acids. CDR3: CASSLGLNTGELFF. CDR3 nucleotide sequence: TGTGCCAGCAGCTTGGGACTCAACACCGGGGAGCTGTTTTTT.

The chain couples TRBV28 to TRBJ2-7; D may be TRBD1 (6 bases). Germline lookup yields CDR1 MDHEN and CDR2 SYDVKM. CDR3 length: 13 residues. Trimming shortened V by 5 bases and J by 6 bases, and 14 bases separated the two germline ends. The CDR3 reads CASSPRGYGEQYF. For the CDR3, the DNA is TGTGCCAGCAGTCCCAGGGGTTATGGCGAGCAGTACTTC. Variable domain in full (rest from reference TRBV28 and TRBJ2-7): DVKVTQSSRYLVKRTGEKVFLECVQDMDHENMFWYRQDPGLGLRLIYFSYDVKMKEKGDIPEGYSVSREKKERFSLILESASTNQTSMYLCASSPRGYGEQYFGPGTRLTVT.

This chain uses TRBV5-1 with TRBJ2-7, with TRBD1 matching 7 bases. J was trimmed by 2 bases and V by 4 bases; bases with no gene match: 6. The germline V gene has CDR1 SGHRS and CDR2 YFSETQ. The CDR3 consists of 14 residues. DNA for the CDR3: TGCGCCAGCAGCCTGATGCAGGGGGCCTACGAGCAGTACTTC. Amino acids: CASSLMQGAYEQYF.

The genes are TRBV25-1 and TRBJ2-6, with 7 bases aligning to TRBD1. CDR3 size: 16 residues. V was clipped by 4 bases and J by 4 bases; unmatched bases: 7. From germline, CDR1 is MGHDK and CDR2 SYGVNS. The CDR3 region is CASSGRQGSGANVLTF. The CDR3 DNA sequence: TGTGCCAGCAGTGGTCGACAGGGTTCAGGGGCCAACGTCCTGACTTTC.